The present T cell receptor beta chain was sequenced within a study of T cell clonality in common variable immunodeficiency. Study-wide points: CVID patient heterogeneity limited repertoire-clinical complication correlations.

This CDR3 spans 15 amino acids. V was pared by 5 bases and J by 6 bases, with 9 bases of the junction left unmatched. In germline, CDR1 is SGHRS, CDR2 YFSETQ. As to this clone: The antigen is not known. The DNA ends 3 residues before the CDR3 does, and the rest of the CDR3 is filled in from the germline J gene.

Assay: immunoSEQ multiplex PCR; the TCRdb copy retains only in-frame clones and omits some. The specimen has under 45,000 clones, none found just once. The V and J genes are TRBV5-1 and TRBJ2-3, with 10 bases matching TRBD2. The specimen was peripheral blood mononuclear cells. This receptor was obtained from a person aged 18 to 70 in good health. The CDR3 reads CASSWSGRAEDTQYF. The covered CDR3 bases are TGCGCCAGCAGTTGGAGCGGGAGGGCCGAGGATACG.